This TCR beta chain was recorded in a study of T-cell reconstitution after alpha-beta-depleted transplantation in children. Points from the study as a whole: The high TCRbeta diversity at day 60 in some patients came from surviving recipient T cells and thymic progenitors.

TCRbeta library construction was performed incorporating unique molecular identifiers. TCRdb passed the PCR reads through MiXCR, listing each CDR3 protein once. Here the sample spans more than 120,000 distinct CDR3 sequences, roughly 9% being singletons. The germline V gene has CDR1 DFQATT and CDR2 SNEGSKA (reference sequence). The CDR3 sequence is 14 residues long. This clonotype was recorded many times. Its target is not known. The junction departs from the called germline gene at one end, perhaps through a read error. The chain combines TRBV20-1 with TRBJ1-1; D not certain. The sequence was obtained from a female patient younger than 10 who had a stem cell transplant for congenital amegakaryocytic thrombocytopenia, so the T cells may come from the graft donor. Sequencing used PBMCs, mostly from graft donor cells, obtained 180 days after TCRalphabeta/CD19-depleted stem cell transplant. In DNA, the CDR3 is TGCAGTGCTAGCCCTTCCCCCACGAACGCTGAAGCTTTCTTT. It encodes CSASPSPTNAEAFF.